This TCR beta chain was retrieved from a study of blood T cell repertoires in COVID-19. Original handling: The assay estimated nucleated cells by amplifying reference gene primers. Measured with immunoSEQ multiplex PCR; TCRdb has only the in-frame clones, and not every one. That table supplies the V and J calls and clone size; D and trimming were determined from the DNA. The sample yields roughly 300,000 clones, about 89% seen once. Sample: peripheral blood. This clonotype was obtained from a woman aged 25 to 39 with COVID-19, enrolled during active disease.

In nucleotides, the CDR3 is TGCGCCAGCAGCCTCTCAGGGGGACAAAATTCACCCCTCCACTTT. Protein: CASSLSGGQNSPLHF. The V and J genes are TRBV5-1 and TRBJ1-6; 7 bases match TRBD1. The junction had 8 bases not matched to a gene; V was cut back by 4 bases and J by 7 bases. The length of the CDR3 is 15 residues. Per germline, CDR1 SGHRS and CDR2 YFSETQ. Full variable domain (missing parts from reference TRBV5-1 and TRBJ1-6): KAGVTQTPRYLIKTRGQQVTLSCSPISGHRSVSWYQQTPGQGLQFLFEYFSETQRNKGNFPGRFSGRQFSNSRSEMNVSTLELGDSALYLCASSLSGGQNSPLHFGNGTRLTVT.